Each of the 3 T cell receptor beta chains below was sequenced from the same sample in a study of blood T cell repertoires in COVID-19. Sequencing was performed with immunoSEQ multiplex PCR; in TCRdb, only in-frame clones are kept and a portion is missing. The top ten hold over 9.5% of the sample, which has over 300,000 clones, approximately 84% seen once. Source material: PBMCs or T cells enriched from blood (not recorded which). The receptor set was obtained from a woman aged 18-30 years who had recovered from COVID-19.

V gene TRBV5-1 combines with J gene TRBJ2-6; TRBD2 might be the D (5 bases). This CDR3 comprises 14 residues. Germline V gene sequence: CDR1 SGHRS, CDR2 YFSETQ. With 7 bases removed from V and 4 bases from J, the gap between germline ends came to 12 bases. CDR3 region: CASRAASGANVLTF. The CDR3 nucleotides read TGCGCCAGCCGAGCGGCATCAGGGGCCAACGTCCTGACTTTC. The full variable domain, rest sourced from reference TRBV5-1 and TRBJ2-6, is KAGVTQTPRYLIKTRGQQVTLSCSPISGHRSVSWYQQTPGQGLQFLFEYFSETQRNKGNFPGRFSGRQFSNSRSEMNVSTLELGDSALYLCASRAASGANVLTFGAGSRLTVL.

This rearrangement joins TRBV27 to TRBJ2-7, with D possibly matching TRBD2 (5 bases). Trimming cost V 0 bases and J 6 bases, with 12 bases left between them. Germline CDR1 and CDR2: MNHEY and SMNVEV (reference sequence). The CDR3 is made up of 14 amino acids. The DNA of the CDR3 is TGTGCCAGCAGTTTATCACATTCGGCGGGCGAGCAGTACTTC. Protein: CASSLSHSAGEQYF.

The gene calls are TRBV6-5 and TRBJ1-2; TRBD1 might be the D (6 bases). Germline V lookup: CDR1 MNHEY, CDR2 SVGAGI. V was pared by 6 bases and J by 8 bases, with 16 bases between. This CDR3 spans 13 amino acids. The CDR3 sequence is CASRTTGLGGYTF. In DNA form, the CDR3 reads TGTGCCAGCAGAACGACAGGCCTCGGGGGCTACACCTTC.